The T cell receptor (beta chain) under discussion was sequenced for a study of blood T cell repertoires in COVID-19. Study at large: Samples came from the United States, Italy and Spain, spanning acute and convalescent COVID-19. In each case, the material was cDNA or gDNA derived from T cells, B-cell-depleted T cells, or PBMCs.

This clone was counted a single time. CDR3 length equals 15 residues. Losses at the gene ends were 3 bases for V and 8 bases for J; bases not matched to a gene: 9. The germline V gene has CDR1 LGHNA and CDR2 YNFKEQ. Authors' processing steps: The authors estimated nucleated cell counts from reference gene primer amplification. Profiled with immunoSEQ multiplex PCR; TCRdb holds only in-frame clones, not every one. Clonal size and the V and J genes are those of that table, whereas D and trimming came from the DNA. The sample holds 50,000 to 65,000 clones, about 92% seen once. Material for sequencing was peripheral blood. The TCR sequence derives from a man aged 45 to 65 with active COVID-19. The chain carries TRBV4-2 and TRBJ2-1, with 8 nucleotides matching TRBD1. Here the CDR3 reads CASSQAVQGADEQFF. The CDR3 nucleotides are TGTGCCAGCAGCCAGGCCGTCCAGGGGGCAGATGAGCAGTTCTTC.